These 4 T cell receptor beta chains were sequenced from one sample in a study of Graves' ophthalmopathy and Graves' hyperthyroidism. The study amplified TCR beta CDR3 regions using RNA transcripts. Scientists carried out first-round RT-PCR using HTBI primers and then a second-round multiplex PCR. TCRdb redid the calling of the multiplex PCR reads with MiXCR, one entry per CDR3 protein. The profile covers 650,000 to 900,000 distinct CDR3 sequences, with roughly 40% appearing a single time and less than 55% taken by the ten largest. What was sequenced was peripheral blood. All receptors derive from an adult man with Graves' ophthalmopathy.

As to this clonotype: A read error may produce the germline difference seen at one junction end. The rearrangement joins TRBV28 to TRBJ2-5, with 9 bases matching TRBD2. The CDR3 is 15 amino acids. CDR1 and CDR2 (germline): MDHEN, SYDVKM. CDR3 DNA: TGTGCCAGCAGCCGACCGGGACTAGCAGAAGAGGCCCAGTACTTC. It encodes CASSRPGLAEEAQYF.

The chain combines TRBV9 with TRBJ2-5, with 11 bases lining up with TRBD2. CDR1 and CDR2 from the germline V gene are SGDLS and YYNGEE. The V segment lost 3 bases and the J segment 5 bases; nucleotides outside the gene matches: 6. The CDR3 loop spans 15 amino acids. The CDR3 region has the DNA TGTGCCAGCAGCGACACTCTAGCGGGGGGTGAGACCCAGTACTTC. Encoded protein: CASSDTLAGGETQYF.

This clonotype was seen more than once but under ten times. This chain's CDR3 is CASSQVEEETQYF. The CDR3 nucleotides read TGCGCCAGCAGCCAAGTCGAGGAGGAGACCCAGTACTTC. The chain recombines TRBV4-1 with TRBJ2-5; the D is unclear. CDR1 MGHRA and CDR2 YSYEKL come from the germline V gene. Trimming pared 1 base from V and 5 bases from J, leaving 8 bases between. There are 13 residues in the CDR3.

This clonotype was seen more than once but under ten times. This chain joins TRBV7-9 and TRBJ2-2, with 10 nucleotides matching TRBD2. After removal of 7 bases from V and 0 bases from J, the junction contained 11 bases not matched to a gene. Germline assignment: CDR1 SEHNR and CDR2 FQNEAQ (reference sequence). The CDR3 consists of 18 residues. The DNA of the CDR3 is TGTGCCAGCATTTTCGGACTAGCGGAAACAGCGAACACCGGGGAGCTGTTTTTT. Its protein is CASIFGLAETANTGELFF.